These 22 T cell receptor beta chains originate from one sample sequenced in a study of neurological immune-mediated disorders. TCRdb redid the calling of the 5' RACE reads with MiXCR, one entry per CDR3 protein. The table lists tens of thousands of distinct CDR3 sequences, around 4.8% of them singletons. Specimen: PBMCs. All receptors come from a woman aged 45-65 years with multiple sclerosis.

This clonotype appeared many times. This chain uses TRBV11-2 with TRBJ2-2, with D perhaps matching TRBD2 (5 bases). CDR3 length: 17 residues. Trimming pared 3 bases from V and 3 bases from J, leaving 17 bases between. The germline V gene encodes CDR1 SGHAT and CDR2 FQNNGV. The CDR3: CASSFPTGTYYTGELFF. DNA for the CDR3: TGTGCCAGCAGCTTTCCGACGGGAACATATTACACCGGGGAGCTGTTTTTT.

This clonotype was recorded many times. This chain joins TRBV20-1 and TRBJ2-7; TRBD1 aligns across 7 bases. The CDR3 covers 15 residues. Germline V gene sequence: CDR1 DFQATT, CDR2 SNEGSKA (reference sequence). V lost 0 bases, J lost 7 bases, and 12 bases stayed unmatched. CDR3 nucleotide sequence: TGCAGTGCTAGAGATCTTGACAGGGCGGCTGGGGAGCAGTACTTC. Translated, it gives CSARDLDRAAGEQYF.

This clonotype came up many times. The chain links TRBV20-1 to TRBJ2-3; TRBD2 matches 9 bases. Germline values: CDR1 DFQATT, CDR2 SNEGSKA (reference sequence). J lost 0 bases, V lost 6 bases, and 10 bases had no gene match. The CDR3 totals 16 residues. The CDR3 region is CSAPPGRGGSTDTQYF. The CDR3 coding sequence is TGCAGTGCCCCACCCGGGCGGGGGGGCAGCACAGATACGCAGTATTTT.

This clonotype has a count of ten or more. This rearrangement joins TRBV5-1 to TRBJ2-3; 14 bases map to TRBD2. This CDR3 is built from 16 residues. CDR1 SGHRS and CDR2 YFSETQ come from the germline V gene. With 4 bases clipped from V and 12 bases from J, the junction kept 13 bases outside the gene matches. CDR3 amino acids: CASSRLLTSGGGEQYF. DNA of the CDR3: TGCGCCAGCAGCCGGTTACTGACTAGCGGGGGGGGTGAACAGTATTTT.

Ten or more counts support this clonotype. V usage is TRBV7-9 and J usage is TRBJ2-3, with D possibly TRBD2 on 6 matching bases. Germline CDR1 SEHNR, CDR2 FQNEAQ (reference sequence). V shed 1 base and J shed 5 bases, with 13 bases lying between them. The CDR3 length is 15 residues. The CDR3, as DNA: TGTGCCAGCAGCTTAGATCGTGGGGGAGGAGATACGCAGTATTTT. It translates to CASSLDRGGGDTQYF.

This clonotype has at least ten counts. The chain combines TRBV12-3 or TRBV12-4 with TRBJ1-3; D perhaps matches TRBD1 (6 bases). The CDR3 is 14 residues long. Trimming shortened V by 4 bases and J by 1 base, and 8 bases separated the two germline ends. The CDR3, as DNA: TGTGCCAGCAGTTCTACAGGGTCTGGAAACACCATATATTTT. Its translation: CASSSTGSGNTIYF.

This clonotype was seen repeatedly, ten times or more. The chain has TRBV2 and TRBJ1-2; D gene unclear. Germline CDR1 SNHLY, CDR2 FYNNEI. V gave up 1 base and J gave up 4 bases, with 10 bases separating them. CDR3 length: 14 residues. CDR3: CASSEEWGVYGYTF. The CDR3 coding sequence is TGTGCCAGCAGTGAAGAGTGGGGTGTCTATGGCTACACCTTC.

This clonotype was observed many times. The genes are TRBV2 and TRBJ2-5, with D tentatively TRBD1 (5 bases). Looked up from germline, CDR1 is SNHLY and CDR2 is FYNNEI. V shed 8 bases and J shed 1 base, with 11 bases lying between them. The CDR3 is 13 residues long. The CDR3 is CASGATVQETQYF. The CDR3 bases are TGTGCCAGCGGGGCGACAGTCCAAGAGACCCAGTACTTC. Drawing the rest from reference TRBV2 and TRBJ2-5, the complete variable domain is EPEVTQTPSHQVTQMGQEVILRCVPISNHLYFYWYRQILGQKVEFLVSFYNNEISEKSEIFDDQFSVERPDGSNFTLKIRSTKLEDSAMYFCASGATVQETQYFGPGTRLLVL.

This clonotype was seen repeatedly, ten times or more. The chain employs TRBV5-6 and TRBJ2-2; tentatively, D is TRBD1 or TRBD2 (5 bases each). The CDR3 runs to 17 residues. Trimming took 4 bases from V and 2 from J, leaving 18 bases between them. CDR1 and CDR2 from the germline V gene are SGHDT and YYEEEE. CDR3 nucleotides: TGTGCCAGCAGCGGATTACCGGGACGCGATAACACCGGGGAGCTGTTTTTT. It yields the protein CASSGLPGRDNTGELFF.

This clonotype came up many times. The rearrangement uses TRBV11-2 and TRBJ2-1; no definite D call. CDR1 and CDR2 from the germline V gene are SGHAT and FQNNGV. V shed 4 bases and J shed 7 bases, with 11 bases lying between them. The CDR3 totals 13 residues. The DNA of the CDR3 is TGTGCCAGCAGCTCCATAGTTAGGAATGAGCAGTTCTTC. Translated: CASSSIVRNEQFF. Full variable domain (rest looked up from reference TRBV11-2 and TRBJ2-1): EAGVAQSPRYKIIEKRQSVAFWCNPISGHATLYWYQQILGQGPKLLIQFQNNGVVDDSQLPKDRFSAERLKGVDSTLKIQPAKLEDSAVYLCASSSIVRNEQFFGPGTRLTVL.

This clonotype was observed many times. The chain uses TRBV6-4 and TRBJ1-4, with 7 nucleotides matching TRBD1. CDR3 length: 19 residues. Germline V CDR1 and CDR2: MRHNA, SNTAGT. V shed 3 bases, J shed 0 bases, and the junction held 13 bases outside the gene matches. The CDR3 DNA reads as TGTGCCAGCAGTGATCCCCTCGGGACAGACCGATCAACTAATGAAAAACTGTTTTTT. It codes for CASSDPLGTDRSTNEKLFF.

The sample holds many counts of this clonotype. The chain uses TRBV5-1 and TRBJ2-5; TRBD1 matches at 9 bases. Germline V lookup: CDR1 SGHRS, CDR2 YFSETQ. V was clipped by 4 bases and J by 4 bases; unmatched bases: 5. This CDR3 has 14 amino acids. In DNA, the CDR3 is TGCGCCAGCAGCGTGACAGGGGGGAGAGAGACCCAGTACTTC. Its protein is CASSVTGGRETQYF.

This clonotype was seen repeatedly, ten times or more. CDR3 amino acids: CASSLGGALTDTQYF. DNA for the CDR3: TGTGCCAGCAGCTTAGGCGGGGCCCTCACAGATACGCAGTATTTT. The gene calls are TRBV7-9 and TRBJ2-3, with a possible D match to TRBD2 (6 bases). In germline, CDR1 is SEHNR, CDR2 FQNEAQ (reference sequence). V shed 1 base and J shed 2 bases, with 10 bases lying between them. The CDR3 is 15 amino acids.

In its sample, this clonotype was seen many times. The CDR3 loop is CSADGDKIPDTQYF. DNA for the CDR3: TGCAGTGCTGACGGGGACAAGATTCCAGATACGCAGTATTTT. The V and J genes are TRBV20-1 and TRBJ2-3; D is perhaps TRBD1 (6 bases). From germline, CDR1 is DFQATT and CDR2 SNEGSKA (reference sequence). With 5 bases removed from V and 4 bases from J, the gap between germline ends came to 16 bases. The CDR3 runs to 14 residues.

This clonotype was counted between two and nine times. V gene TRBV4-1 combines with J gene TRBJ2-2, with D perhaps matching TRBD2 (5 bases). CDR1 MGHRA and CDR2 YSYEKL come from the germline V gene. V gave up 4 bases and J gave up 0 bases, with 12 bases separating them. The CDR3 spans 16 residues. The DNA of the CDR3 is TGCGCCAGCAGCCCCCCGAGAGGGACGAACACCGGGGAGCTGTTTTTT. Translated: CASSPPRGTNTGELFF.

By frequency in the sample, this clonotype is medium-sized. J is TRBJ1-1 and V is TRBV7-6, with a weak D call TRBD1 (6 bases). Germline lookup yields CDR1 SGHVS and CDR2 FNYEAQ. V lost 4 bases and J 5 bases, leaving 14 bases between the germline ends. The CDR3 has 14 residues. The CDR3: CASSSQGGRTEAFF. In DNA, the CDR3 is TGTGCCAGCAGCTCCCAAGGGGGTAGAACTGAAGCTTTCTTT.

This chain connects TRBV12-3 or TRBV12-4 to TRBJ2-5; D unclear. Deletions cut 6 bases from V and 2 bases from J, with 4 bases between. This CDR3 is built from 11 residues. The CDR3: CASSQQETQYF. The CDR3, as DNA: TGTGCCAGCAGCCAGCAAGAGACCCAGTACTTC.

This clonotype was recorded many times. This chain links TRBV28 with TRBJ1-5; the D gene is possibly TRBD1 (5 bases). This CDR3 is built from 16 residues. Germline CDR1 MDHEN, CDR2 SYDVKM. Trimming took off 3 bases at V and 5 bases at J, with 17 bases between the two ends. As DNA, the CDR3 is TGTGCCAGCAGTTTGGAAGGGACGGGAAGCTATCAGCCCCAGCATTTT. Its protein product is CASSLEGTGSYQPQHF.

This clonotype appeared many times. V is TRBV12-3 or TRBV12-4 and J is TRBJ1-1; 12 bases line up with TRBD1. The V and J ends lost 3 bases and 6 bases, in that order; junction bases with no gene match: 11. The CDR3 has 17 amino acids. CDR3 sequence (DNA): TGTGCCAGCAGTTTCGGGGTATCCGGGACAGGGGGCTCTGAAGCTTTCTTT. This gives the protein CASSFGVSGTGGSEAFF.

This clonotype was seen ten or more times. The chain joins TRBV11-2 to TRBJ2-2; the D gene is possibly TRBD1 (5 bases). Germline V CDR1 and CDR2: SGHAT, FQNNGV. This CDR3 contains 14 residues. V was cut by 10 bases and J by 5 bases, with 17 bases left in between. The CDR3 sequence: CAISQIPGTGELFF. The CDR3 nucleotides are TGTGCCATTTCTCAAATACCAGGGACCGGGGAGCTGTTTTTT.

At least ten counts were recorded for this clonotype. The chain recombines TRBV6-2 or TRBV6-3 with TRBJ2-3, with TRBD1 matching 7 bases. The CDR3 loop spans 13 amino acids. The V gene's germline CDR1 is MNHEY and CDR2 SVGEGT. The V segment lost 6 bases and the J segment 3 bases; nucleotides outside the gene matches: 3. CDR3 in DNA: TGTGCCAGCAGAAAGGGACAGACAGATACGCAGTATTTT. Amino acid sequence: CASRKGQTDTQYF.

This clonotype was counted at least ten times. The chain couples TRBV2 to TRBJ1-6; D is uncertain. The CDR3 loop spans 13 amino acids. Germline loops: CDR1 SNHLY, CDR2 FYNNEI. Trimming took 4 bases from V and 8 from J, leaving 9 bases between them. This CDR3 is CASSGNSDSPLHF. As DNA, the CDR3 is TGTGCCAGCAGTGGGAATAGTGATTCACCCCTCCACTTT.